The TCR beta chain under discussion was sequenced for a study of blood T cells in healthy people across ages. Overall study findings and caveats: Naive T cell percentage showed a strong correlation with the diversity of TCR beta. With age, beta diversity per million T cells declined roughly linearly, significantly by 30 to 50.

Sample-barcoded 5' priming and a J-beta primer mix drove a second PCR of about 6 to 12 cycles. Each CDR3 protein is one row after TCRdb ran MiXCR on the 5' RACE reads. The sample contains 1.8 million or so distinct CDR3 sequences, roughly two fifths of which appear only once. On this clonotype itself: No antigen is known for it.

The CDR3 sequence is 14 residues long. Per the germline V gene, CDR1 is SQVTM and CDR2 is ANQGSEA. Trimming left V 5 bases short and J 5 bases short, with 19 bases between. The J gene is TRBJ2-7, the V gene TRBV29-1; TRBD1 is a possible D gene (5 bases). Sequencing was done on a sample of blood. This receptor was taken from a human donor in good health. DNA of the CDR3: TGCAGCGTTCTCCTCTTTAGGGGCAGGCACGAGCAGTACTTC. The encoded protein is CSVLLFRGRHEQYF.